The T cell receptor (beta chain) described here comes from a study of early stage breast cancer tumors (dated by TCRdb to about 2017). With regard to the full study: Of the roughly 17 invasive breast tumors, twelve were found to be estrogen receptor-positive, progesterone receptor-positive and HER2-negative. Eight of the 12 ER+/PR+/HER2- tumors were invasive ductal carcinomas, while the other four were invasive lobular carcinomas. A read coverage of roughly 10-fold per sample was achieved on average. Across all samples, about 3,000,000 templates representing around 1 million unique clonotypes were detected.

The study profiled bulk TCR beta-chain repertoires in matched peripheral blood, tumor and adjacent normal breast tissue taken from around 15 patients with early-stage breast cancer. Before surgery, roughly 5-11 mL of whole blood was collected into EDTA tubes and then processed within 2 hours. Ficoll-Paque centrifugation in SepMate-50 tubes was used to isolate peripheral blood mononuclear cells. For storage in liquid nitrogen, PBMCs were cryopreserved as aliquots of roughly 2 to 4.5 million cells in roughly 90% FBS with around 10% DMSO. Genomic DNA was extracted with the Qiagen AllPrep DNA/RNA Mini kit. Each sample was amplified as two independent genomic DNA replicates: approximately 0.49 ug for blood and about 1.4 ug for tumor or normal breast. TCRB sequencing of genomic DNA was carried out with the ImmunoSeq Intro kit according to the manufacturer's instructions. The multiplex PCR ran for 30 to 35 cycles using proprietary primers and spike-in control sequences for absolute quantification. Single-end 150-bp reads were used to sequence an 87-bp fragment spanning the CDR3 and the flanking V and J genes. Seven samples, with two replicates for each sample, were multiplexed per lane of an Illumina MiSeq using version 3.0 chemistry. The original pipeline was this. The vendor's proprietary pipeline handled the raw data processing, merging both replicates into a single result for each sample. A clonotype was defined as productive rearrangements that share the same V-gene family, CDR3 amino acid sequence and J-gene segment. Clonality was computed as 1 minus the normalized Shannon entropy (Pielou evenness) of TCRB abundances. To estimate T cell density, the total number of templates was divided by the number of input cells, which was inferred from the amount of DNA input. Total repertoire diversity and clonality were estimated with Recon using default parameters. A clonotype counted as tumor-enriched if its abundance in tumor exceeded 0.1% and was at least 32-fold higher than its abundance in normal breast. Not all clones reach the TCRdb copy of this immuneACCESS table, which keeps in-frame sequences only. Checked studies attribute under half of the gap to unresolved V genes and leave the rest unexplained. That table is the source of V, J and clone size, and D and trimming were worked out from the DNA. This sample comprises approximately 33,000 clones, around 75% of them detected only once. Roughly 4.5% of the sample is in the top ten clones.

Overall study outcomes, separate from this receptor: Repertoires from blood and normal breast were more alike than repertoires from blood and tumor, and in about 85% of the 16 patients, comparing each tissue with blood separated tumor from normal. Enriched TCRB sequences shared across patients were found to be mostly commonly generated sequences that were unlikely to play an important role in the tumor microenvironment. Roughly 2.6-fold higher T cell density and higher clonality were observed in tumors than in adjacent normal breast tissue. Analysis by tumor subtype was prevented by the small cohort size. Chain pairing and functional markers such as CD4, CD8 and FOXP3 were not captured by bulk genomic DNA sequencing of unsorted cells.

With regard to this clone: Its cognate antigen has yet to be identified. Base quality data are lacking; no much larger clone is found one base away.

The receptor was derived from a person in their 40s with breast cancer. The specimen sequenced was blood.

The CDR3 reads CASSPVGSYNEQFF. The DNA sequence is given as TGCGCCAGCAGCCCCGTGGGCTCCTACAATGAGCAGTTCTTC. The chain is assembled from TRBV5-1 and TRBJ2-1; there is no confident call for the D gene. The CDR3 goes from the cysteine to the phenylalanine over 14 residues. The read is trimmed to its CDR3 DNA, 42 bases read in frame from base 1. CDR1 and CDR2 (SGHRS, YFSETQ) derive from the germline V gene. V is clipped by 4 bases and J by 0 bases, and the sequence between their germline boundaries is 8 bases long.